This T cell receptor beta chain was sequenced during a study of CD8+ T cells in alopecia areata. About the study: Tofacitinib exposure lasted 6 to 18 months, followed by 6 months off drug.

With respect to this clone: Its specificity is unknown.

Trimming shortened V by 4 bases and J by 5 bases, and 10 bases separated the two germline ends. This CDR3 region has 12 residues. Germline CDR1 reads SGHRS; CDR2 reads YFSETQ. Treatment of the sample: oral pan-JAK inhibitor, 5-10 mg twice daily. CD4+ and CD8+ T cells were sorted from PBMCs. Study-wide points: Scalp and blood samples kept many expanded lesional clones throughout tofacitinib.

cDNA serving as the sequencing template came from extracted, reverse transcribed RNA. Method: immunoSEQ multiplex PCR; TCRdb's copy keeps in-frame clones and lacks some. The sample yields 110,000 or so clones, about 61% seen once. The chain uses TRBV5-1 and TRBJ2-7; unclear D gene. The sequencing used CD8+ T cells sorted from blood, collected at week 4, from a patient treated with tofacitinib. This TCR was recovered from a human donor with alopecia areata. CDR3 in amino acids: CASSRTENEQYF. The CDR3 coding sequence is TGCGCCAGCAGCCGCACAGAGAACGAGCAGTACTTC.